The 20 T cell receptor beta chains given below trace back to one sample, sequenced in a study of tumor-infiltrating lymphocytes in oesophageal squamous cell carcinoma. TCRdb reanalysed the PCR reads using MiXCR and keeps one entry per CDR3 protein. The data show tens of thousands of distinct CDR3 sequences, around 40% seen once. Sequenced: esophageal tumor tissue. All receptors derive from a male donor with esophageal squamous cell carcinoma.

This clonotype came up a few times. This sequence joins TRBV18 and TRBJ2-2; 8 nucleotides match TRBD2. CDR1 is KGHSH and CDR2 is LQKENI in the germline V gene. This CDR3 is 18 amino acids long. The trim removed 4 bases at V and 4 bases at J, leaving 14 bases unmatched. As DNA, the CDR3 is TGTGCCAGCTCACAACGAAGCGGGAGCCTTTCGGGCACCGGGGAGCTGTTTTTT. Protein: CASSQRSGSLSGTGELFF.

In this sample, this clonotype turned up many times. The rearrangement uses TRBV7-9 and TRBJ1-2; D is uncertain. The CDR3 covers 12 residues. The germline V gene has CDR1 SEHNR and CDR2 FQNEAQ (reference sequence). V was pared by 1 base and J by 7 bases, with 7 bases between. Here the CDR3 reads CASSLVESGYTF. CDR3 DNA sequence: TGTGCCAGCAGCTTAGTGGAGAGTGGCTACACCTTC.

V usage is TRBV7-2 and J usage is TRBJ2-5, with 7 bases that match TRBD2. The J call is in doubt because the DNA end fits TRBJ2-1 better. The CDR3 sequence is 15 residues long. Germline CDR1 SGHTA, CDR2 FQGNSA. The CDR3 coding sequence is TGTGCCAGCACCCTCCATGCTAGCGGTTACAATGAGCAGTTCTTC. Protein product: CASTLHASGYNEQFF.

A word on this clonotype: Likely a read error: the CDR3 ends without its conserved phenylalanine or tryptophan. No DNA is shown, since the ends of the CDR3 on it are uncertain; the CDR3 is the one TCRdb lists. The CDR3 loop reads CASSSTAGGLSETQYFGP. The chain is built from TRBV7-2 and TRBJ2-3; the table's D call of TRBD2 was not tested on the DNA. The V gene's germline CDR1 is SGHTA and CDR2 FQGNSA. The CDR3 spans 18 residues, counting both ends.

The rearrangement links TRBV3-1 to TRBJ1-2; 10 bases map to TRBD1. From germline, CDR1 is LGHDT and CDR2 YNNKEL (reference sequence). The CDR3 is 16 residues long. V lost 4 bases to trimming and J lost 7 bases; unmatched junction nucleotides: 12. The CDR3 protein is CASSPYRDRGLGGYTF. For the CDR3, the DNA is TGTGCCAGCAGCCCATACCGGGACAGGGGATTGGGTGGCTACACCTTC.

As regards this clonotype: Just one base apart from a much larger clone, this may be a read error. The rearrangement joins TRBV5-1 to TRBJ2-3; D is unclear. The J call may be wrong; the DNA end is better matched by TRBJ2-5. The CDR3 has 13 amino acids. Germline V lookup: CDR1 SGHRS, CDR2 YFSETQ. As DNA, the CDR3 is TGCGCCAGCAGCACGGAGAGGCAAGAGACCCAGTACTTC. Translating gives CASSTERQETQYF.

This clonotype was counted between two and nine times. A clone one base away is much larger, so this may be a read error. This chain connects TRBV6-2 or TRBV6-3 to TRBJ2-7; 9 bases match TRBD2. Germline CDR1 MNHEY, CDR2 SVGEGT. With V trimmed by 2 bases and J by 7 bases, 3 bases remained unmatched. This CDR3 is built from 13 residues. DNA for the CDR3: TGTGCCAGCAGTTACGGGCTAGCGGGGGAGCAGTACTTC. Translating it yields CASSYGLAGEQYF.

The chain has TRBV19 and TRBJ1-6; a possible D gene is TRBD1 (5 bases). The CDR3 spans 16 residues. Germline values: CDR1 LNHDA, CDR2 SQIVND (reference sequence). The V and J ends lost 7 bases and 14 bases respectively, with 27 bases between them. CDR3 sequence (DNA): TGTGCCAGTACCAAAGGCGAGGGGACGGTAATTCGGACCCTCCACTTT. Translated: CASTKGEGTVIRTLHF.

This clonotype appeared many times. The CDR3 nucleotides read TGTGCCAGTAGTAAATACGGGACGACCACCGGGGAGCTGTTTTTT. It yields the protein CASSKYGTTTGELFF. This chain joins TRBV19 and TRBJ2-2; either TRBD1 or TRBD2 may supply D (5 bases each). This CDR3 spans 15 amino acids. The germline V gene encodes CDR1 LNHDA and CDR2 SQIVND (reference sequence). The V end was cut by 4 bases, the J end by 4 bases, with 13 bases between. The full variable domain, completed using reference TRBV19 and TRBJ2-2, is DGGITQSPKYLFRKEGQNVTLSCEQNLNHDAMYWYRQDPGQGLRLIYYSQIVNDFQKGDIAEGYSVSREKKESFPLTVTSAQKNPTAFYLCASSKYGTTTGELFFGEGSRLTVL.

The rearrangement uses TRBV7-9 and TRBJ2-4, with D possibly being TRBD1 or TRBD2 (6 bases each). Germline CDR1 reads SEHNR; CDR2 reads FQNEAQ (reference sequence). The V end lost 5 bases, the J end lost 9 bases, and 17 bases lay between the germline ends. This CDR3 spans 14 amino acids. The chain's CDR3 is CASSTTVGGSIQYF. CDR3 DNA sequence: TGTGCCAGCAGCACTACGGTAGGGGGGTCCATTCAGTACTTC. The full variable domain, its missing parts supplied by reference TRBV7-9 and TRBJ2-4, is DTGVSQNPRHKITKRGQNVTFRCDPISEHNRLYWYRQTLGQGPEFLTYFQNEAQLEKSRLLSDRFSAERPKGSFSTLEIQRTEQGDSAMYLCASSTTVGGSIQYFGAGTRLSVL.

V is TRBV2 and J is TRBJ2-1; no clear D gene. This CDR3 is 17 amino acids long. CDR1 is SNHLY and CDR2 is FYNNEI in the germline V gene. The V end was cut by 4 bases, the J end by 0 bases, with 16 bases between. CDR3 loop: CASSGILWESSYNEQFF. The DNA of the CDR3 is TGTGCCAGCAGTGGGATCTTGTGGGAATCCTCCTACAATGAGCAGTTCTTC.

The rearrangement uses TRBV7-9 and TRBJ2-3, with D unresolved. CDR3 length: 13 residues. Germline CDR1 and CDR2: SEHNR and FQNEAQ (reference sequence). Trimming took off 3 bases at V and 8 bases at J, with 12 bases between the two ends. As DNA, the CDR3 is TGTGCCAGCAGCTTTGATTTGGTCTCTACGCAGTATTTT. Residues: CASSFDLVSTQYF.

This clonotype was picked up a small number of times. A much larger clone sits a single nucleotide away, making a read error possible. The chain recombines TRBV5-4 with TRBJ2-1; D perhaps matches TRBD2 (5 bases). The J call may be incorrect, as the DNA end agrees better with TRBJ2-7. The germline CDR1 and CDR2 sequences are SGHNT and YYREEE (reference sequence). This CDR3 is 15 amino acids long. This chain's CDR3 is CASSLAEGEVNEQYF. The CDR3 bases are TGTGCCAGCAGCTTGGCCGAGGGAGAAGTTAATGAGCAGTACTTC.

V is TRBV27 and J is TRBJ2-1; 7 nucleotides align to TRBD1. The assigned J gene may be wrong: the sequence end matches TRBJ2-7 better. This CDR3 has 14 amino acids. CDR1 is MNHEY, CDR2 SMNVEV, per germline (reference sequence). Written as DNA, the CDR3 is TGTGCCAGCAGTCCCCGGACAGGCAGCTACGAGCAGTACTTC. Residues: CASSPRTGSYEQYF.

This clonotype has ten or more counts. The rearrangement joins TRBV24-1 to TRBJ1-2; D ambiguous. V was pared by 10 bases and J by 8 bases, with 13 bases between. This CDR3 spans 11 amino acids. The germline V gene encodes CDR1 KGHDR and CDR2 SFDVKD. CDR3 in amino acids: CATFTPEGYTF. For the CDR3, the DNA is TGTGCCACTTTCACACCGGAGGGCTACACCTTC.

This chain uses TRBV7-8 with TRBJ2-1, with 7 bases that match TRBD1. The last part of the DNA fits TRBJ2-7 better; the J call may be wrong. CDR1 and CDR2 (germline): SGHVS, FQNEAQ. The CDR3 is made up of 15 amino acids. CDR3 protein: CASSLLQGLIYEQYF. The CDR3 DNA is TGTGCCAGCAGCTTATTACAGGGGCTTATCTACGAGCAGTACTTC.

This clonotype was counted at least ten times. This sequence joins TRBV6-6 and TRBJ1-5; TRBD1 matches 7 bases. J was trimmed by 2 bases and V by 2 bases; bases with no gene match: 12. Germline lookup yields CDR1 MNHNY and CDR2 SVGAGI (reference sequence). The CDR3 spans 18 residues. The chain's CDR3 is CASSYTRQGDGGNQPQHF. The CDR3 coding sequence is TGTGCCAGCAGTTACACCCGACAGGGAGACGGGGGCAATCAGCCCCAGCATTTT.

This clonotype was seen just once. The CDR3 coding sequence is TGTGCCAGCAGCTTAGATCTTGATGGCTACACCTTC. It translates to CASSLDLDGYTF. V usage is TRBV7-2 and J usage is TRBJ1-2; no clear D. The CDR3 is made up of 12 amino acids. V was pared by 1 base and J by 6 bases, with 6 bases between. CDR1 is SGHTA, CDR2 FQGNSA, per germline.

The genes are TRBV4-2 and TRBJ2-7; D ambiguous. The J call is uncertain, as TRBJ1-2 better fits the DNA end. The CDR3 covers 15 residues. Germline CDR1 reads LGHNA; CDR2 reads YNFKEQ. For the CDR3, the DNA is TGTGCCAGCAGCCAAGTCGACATGGCGGTTTATGGCTACACCTTC. As protein: CASSQVDMAVYGYTF.

The rearrangement joins TRBV5-3 to TRBJ1-1; D perhaps matches TRBD1 (5 bases). TRBV5-3 is an ORF for which the function is uncertain. The CDR3 covers 14 residues. Trimming removed 10 bases from V and 3 bases from J, with 19 bases in between. CDR3 residues: CAGSLEGIDTEAFF. CDR3 DNA: TGTGCCGGCAGCTTGGAGGGGATCGACACTGAAGCTTTCTTT.